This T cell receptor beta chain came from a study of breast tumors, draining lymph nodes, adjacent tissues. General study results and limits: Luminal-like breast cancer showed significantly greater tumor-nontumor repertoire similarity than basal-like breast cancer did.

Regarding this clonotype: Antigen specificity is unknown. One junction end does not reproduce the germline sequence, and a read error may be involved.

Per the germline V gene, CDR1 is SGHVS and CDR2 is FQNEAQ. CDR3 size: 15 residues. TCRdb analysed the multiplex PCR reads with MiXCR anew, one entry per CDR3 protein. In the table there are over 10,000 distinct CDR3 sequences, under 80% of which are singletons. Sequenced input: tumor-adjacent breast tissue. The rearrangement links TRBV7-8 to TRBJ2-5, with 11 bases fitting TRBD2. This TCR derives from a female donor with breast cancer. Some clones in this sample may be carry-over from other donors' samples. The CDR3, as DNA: TGTGCCAGCAGCTCGGGACTAGCGGCTCAAGGGACCCGGTACTTC. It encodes CASSSGLAAQGTRYF.